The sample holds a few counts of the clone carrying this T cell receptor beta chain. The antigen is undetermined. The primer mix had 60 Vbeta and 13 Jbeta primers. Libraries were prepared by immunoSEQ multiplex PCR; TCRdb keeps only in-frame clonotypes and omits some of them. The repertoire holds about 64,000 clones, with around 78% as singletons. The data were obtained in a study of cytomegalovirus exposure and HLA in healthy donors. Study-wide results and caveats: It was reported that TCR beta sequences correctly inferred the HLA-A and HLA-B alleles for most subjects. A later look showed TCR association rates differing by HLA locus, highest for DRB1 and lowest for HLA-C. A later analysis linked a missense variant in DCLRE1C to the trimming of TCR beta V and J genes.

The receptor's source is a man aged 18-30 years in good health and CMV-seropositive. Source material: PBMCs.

The CDR3 coding sequence is TGTGCCAGCAGTGGGGACTACACAGATACGCAGTATTTT. Translated: CASSGDYTDTQYF. This rearrangement joins TRBV2 to TRBJ2-3, with 7 bases fitting TRBD2. Per germline, CDR1 SNHLY and CDR2 FYNNEI. Trimming at V came to 4 bases and at J to 2 bases, leaving 0 bases not matched to a gene. The CDR3 is 13 residues long.